Below, 8 T cell receptor beta chains from the same sample are listed, as sequenced in a study of blood T cell repertoires in COVID-19. Generated by immunoSEQ multiplex PCR, the TCRdb table keeps only in-frame clones and is missing some. The sample has about 120,000 clones; approximately 86% are singletons. Sequencing used peripheral blood. These receptors all come from a human donor in a cohort sampled during active COVID-19.

V and J are TRBV6-4 and TRBJ2-1; 10 bases align to TRBD2. The CDR3 sequence is 14 residues long. Germline lookup yields CDR1 MRHNA and CDR2 SNTAGT. The V and J ends lost 5 bases and 3 bases, in that order; junction bases with no gene match: 1. The CDR3 sequence: CASSQRGGYNEQFF. DNA of the CDR3: TGTGCCAGCAGTCAGCGGGGGGGCTACAATGAGCAGTTCTTC.

The CDR3 nucleotides are TGTGCCAGCAGCCGCCCCAGCGGACTAACAGATACGCAGTATTTT. Translated, it gives CASSRPSGLTDTQYF. The J gene is TRBJ2-3, the V gene TRBV3-1 (or the pseudogene TRBV3-2), with D possibly being TRBD2 (6 bases). CDR3 size: 15 residues. Germline lookup yields CDR1 LGHDT and CDR2 YNNKEL (reference sequence). V was pared by 4 bases and J by 3 bases, with 14 bases between.

The chain links TRBV27 to TRBJ2-5, with 7 bases aligning to TRBD1. The V gene end was trimmed by 6 bases and the J gene end by 4 bases; junction bases not matched to a gene: 2. The CDR3 loop spans 12 amino acids. Germline-derived CDR1 and CDR2 are MNHEY and SMNVEV (reference sequence). The CDR3 sequence: CASRNRGETQYF. The CDR3 DNA reads TGTGCCAGCAGAAACAGGGGAGAGACCCAGTACTTC.

CDR3 sequence reads: CASSHNRAGYTF. CDR3 DNA sequence: TGTGCCAGCAGTCACAACAGGGCTGGCTACACCTTC. The chain is built from TRBV12-3 or TRBV12-4 and TRBJ1-2; the D gene is possibly TRBD1 (6 bases). The CDR3 sequence is 12 residues long. Between the trimmed V and J ends, which lost 5 bases and 7 bases, there was a span of 11 bases.

This clone showed up just once. V usage is TRBV6-2 or TRBV6-3 and J usage is TRBJ2-7; D is ambiguous. The CDR3 contains 13 residues. V was clipped by 2 bases and J by 2 bases, with 7 bases between them. Per germline, CDR1 MNHEY and CDR2 SVGEGT. The chain's CDR3 is CASSYGLTYEQYF. CDR3 nucleotide sequence: TGTGCCAGCAGTTACGGCCTCACCTACGAGCAGTACTTC.

This clone was counted once. This CDR3 is CASSLRGGGDQPQHF. CDR3 sequence (DNA): TGCGCCAGCAGCTTGAGAGGGGGGGGCGATCAGCCCCAGCATTTT. The chain couples TRBV5-1 to TRBJ1-5, with a weak D call TRBD1 (6 bases). V dropped 1 base and J dropped 5 bases, with 13 bases sitting between them. CDR3 length equals 15 residues. Germline loops: CDR1 SGHRS, CDR2 YFSETQ.

The chain has TRBV7-2 and TRBJ1-2; 9 bases map to TRBD1. CDR1 is SGHTA and CDR2 is FQGNSA in the germline V gene. The CDR3 extends over 15 amino acids. V gave up 1 base and J gave up 9 bases; unmatched junction bases: 9. The CDR3 DNA reads as TGTGCCAGCAGCTTAGTAGGGGGACAGGGTAGGAGCTACACCTTC. It codes for CASSLVGGQGRSYTF. Looking up the rest from reference TRBV7-2 and TRBJ1-2 gives the full variable domain: GAGVSQSPSNKVTEKGKDVELRCDPISGHTALYWYRQSLGQGLEFLIYFQGNSAPDKSGLPSDRFSAERTGGSVSTLTIQRTQQEDSAVYLCASSLVGGQGRSYTFGSGTRLTVV.

The chain employs TRBV29-1 and TRBJ1-1; 10 bases are shared with TRBD1. From germline, CDR1 is SQVTM and CDR2 ANQGSEA. The trim removed 2 bases at V and 4 bases at J, leaving 7 bases unmatched. CDR3 length equals 15 residues. DNA of the CDR3: TGCAGCGTTGAAAACCCGGGACAGGGGTTCACTGAAGCTTTCTTT. It encodes CSVENPGQGFTEAFF. Looking up the rest from reference TRBV29-1 and TRBJ1-1 gives the full variable domain: SAVISQKPSRDICQRGTSLTIQCQVDSQVTMMFWYRQQPGQSLTLIATANQGSEATYESGFVIDKFPISRPNLTFSTLTVSNMSPEDSSIYLCSVENPGQGFTEAFFGQGTRLTVV.